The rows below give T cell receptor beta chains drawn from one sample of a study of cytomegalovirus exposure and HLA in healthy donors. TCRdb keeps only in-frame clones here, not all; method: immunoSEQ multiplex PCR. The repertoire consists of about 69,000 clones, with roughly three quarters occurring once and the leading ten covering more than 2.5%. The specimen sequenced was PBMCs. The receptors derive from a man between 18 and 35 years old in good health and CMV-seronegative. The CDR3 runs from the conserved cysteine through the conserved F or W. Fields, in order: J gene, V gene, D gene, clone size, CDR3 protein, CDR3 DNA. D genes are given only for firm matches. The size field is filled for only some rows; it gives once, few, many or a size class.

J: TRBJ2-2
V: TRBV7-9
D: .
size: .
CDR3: CASSTEGGRVGTGELFF
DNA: TGTGCCAGCAGCACCGAGGGGGGGCGTGTGGGCACCGGGGAGCTGTTTTTT

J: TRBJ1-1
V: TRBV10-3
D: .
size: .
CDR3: CAIRATGLNTEAFF
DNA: TGTGCCATCAGAGCAACAGGGCTGAACACTGAAGCTTTCTTT

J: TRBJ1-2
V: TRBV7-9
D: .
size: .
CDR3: CASSLPGRFNYGYTF
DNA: TGTGCCAGCAGCTTACCCGGCAGGTTCAACTATGGCTACACCTTC

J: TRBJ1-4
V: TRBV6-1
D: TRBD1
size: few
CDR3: CASSEGTGSEKLFF
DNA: TGTGCCAGCAGTGAAGGGACAGGGAGTGAAAAACTGTTTTTT

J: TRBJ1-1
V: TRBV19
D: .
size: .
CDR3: CASSIGGVVNTEAFF
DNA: TGTGCCAGTAGTATAGGGGGGGTAGTGAACACTGAAGCTTTCTTT

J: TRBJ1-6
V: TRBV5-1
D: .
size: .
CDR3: CASSLTGLNSPLHF
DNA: TGCGCCAGCAGCTTGACAGGGCTAAATTCACCCCTCCACTTT

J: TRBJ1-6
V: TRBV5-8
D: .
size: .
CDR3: CASSLDGRVMWSPLHF
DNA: TGTGCCAGCAGCTTGGACGGCAGGGTAATGTGGTCACCCCTCCACTTT

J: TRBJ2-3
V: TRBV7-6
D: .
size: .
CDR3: CASSLGAVGGTDTQYF
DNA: TGTGCCAGCAGCTTGGGAGCCGTCGGCGGCACAGATACGCAGTATTTT

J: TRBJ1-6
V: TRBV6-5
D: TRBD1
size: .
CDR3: CASRRTGRWSPLHF
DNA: TGTGCCAGCAGAAGGACAGGGCGATGGTCACCCCTCCACTTT

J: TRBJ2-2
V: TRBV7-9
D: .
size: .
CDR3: CASSSLITRTGELFF
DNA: TGTGCCAGCAGCTCGTTAATTACTCGAACCGGGGAGCTGTTTTTT

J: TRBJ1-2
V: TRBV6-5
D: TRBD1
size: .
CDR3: CASRDRVYGYTF
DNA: TGTGCCAGCCGGGACAGAGTCTATGGCTACACCTTC

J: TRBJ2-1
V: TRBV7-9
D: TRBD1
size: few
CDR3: CASSVTGAIDYNEQFF
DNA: TGTGCCAGCAGCGTTACAGGGGCAATCGACTACAATGAGCAGTTCTTC

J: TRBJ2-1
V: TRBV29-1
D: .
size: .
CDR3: CSVGGAGALYEQFF
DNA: TGCAGCGTTGGAGGGGCGGGGGCTTTATATGAGCAGTTCTTC

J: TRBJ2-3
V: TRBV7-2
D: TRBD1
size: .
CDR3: CASSRGQGFTDTQYF
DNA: TGTGCCAGCAGCAGGGGACAGGGTTTCACAGATACGCAGTATTTT